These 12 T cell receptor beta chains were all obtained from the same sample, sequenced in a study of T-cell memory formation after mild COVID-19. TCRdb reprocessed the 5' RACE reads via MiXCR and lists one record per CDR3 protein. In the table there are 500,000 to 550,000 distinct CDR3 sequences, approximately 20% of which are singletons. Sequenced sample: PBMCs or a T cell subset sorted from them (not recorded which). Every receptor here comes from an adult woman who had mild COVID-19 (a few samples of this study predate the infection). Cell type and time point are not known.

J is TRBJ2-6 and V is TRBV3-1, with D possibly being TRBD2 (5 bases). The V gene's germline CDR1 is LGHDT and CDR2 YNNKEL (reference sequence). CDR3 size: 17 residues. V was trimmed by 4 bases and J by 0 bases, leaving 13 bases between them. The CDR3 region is CASSPRVGSSGANVLTF. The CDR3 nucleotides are TGTGCCAGCAGCCCCCGGGTGGGGAGCTCTGGGGCCAACGTCCTGACTTTC. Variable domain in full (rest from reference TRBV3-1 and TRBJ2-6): DTAVSQTPKYLVTQMGNDKSIKCEQNLGHDTMYWYKQDSKKFLKIMFSYNNKELIINETVPNRFSPKSPDKAHLNLHINSLELGDSAVYFCASSPRVGSSGANVLTFGAGSRLTVL.

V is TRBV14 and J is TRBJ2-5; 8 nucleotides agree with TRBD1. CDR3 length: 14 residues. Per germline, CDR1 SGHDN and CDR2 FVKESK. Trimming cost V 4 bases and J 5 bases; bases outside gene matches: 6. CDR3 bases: TGTGCCAGCAGCCCCCGGACAGGGTTGGAGACCCAGTACTTC. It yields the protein CASSPRTGLETQYF.

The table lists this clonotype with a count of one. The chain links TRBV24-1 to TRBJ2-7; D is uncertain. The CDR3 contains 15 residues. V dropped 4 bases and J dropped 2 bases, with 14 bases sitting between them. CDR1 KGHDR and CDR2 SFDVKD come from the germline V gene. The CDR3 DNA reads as TGTGCCACCAGTGACCCGCCGTCAGGAGCCTACGAGCAGTACTTC. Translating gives CATSDPPSGAYEQYF.

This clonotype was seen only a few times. The CDR3 DNA reads as TGCAGCGTTGAGGCGGGTAGCTCCTACGAGCAGTACTTC. Translated: CSVEAGSSYEQYF. This chain joins TRBV29-1 and TRBJ2-7, with D perhaps matching TRBD2 (5 bases). Looked up from germline, CDR1 is SQVTM and CDR2 is ANQGSEA. This CDR3 has 13 amino acids. V was clipped by 3 bases and J by 0 bases, with 9 bases between them.

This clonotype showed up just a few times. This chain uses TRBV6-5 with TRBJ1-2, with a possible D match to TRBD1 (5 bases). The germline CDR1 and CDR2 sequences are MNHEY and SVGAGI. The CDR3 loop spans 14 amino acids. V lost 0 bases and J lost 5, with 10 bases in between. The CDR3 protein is CASSYSAGKYGYTF. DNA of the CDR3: TGTGCCAGCAGTTACTCCGCAGGGAAGTATGGCTACACCTTC.

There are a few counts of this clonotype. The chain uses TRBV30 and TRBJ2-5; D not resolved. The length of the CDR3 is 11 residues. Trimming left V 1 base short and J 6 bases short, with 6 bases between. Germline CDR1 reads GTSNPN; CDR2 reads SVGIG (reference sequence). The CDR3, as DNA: TGTGCCTGGAGTGGTCTGAAGACCCAGTACTTC. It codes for CAWSGLKTQYF. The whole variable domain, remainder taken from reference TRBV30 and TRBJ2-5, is SQTIHQWPATLVQPVGSPLSLECTVEGTSNPNLYWYRQAAGRGLQLLFYSVGIGQISSEVPQNLSASRPQDRQFILSSKKLLLSDSGFYLCAWSGLKTQYFGPGTRLLVL.

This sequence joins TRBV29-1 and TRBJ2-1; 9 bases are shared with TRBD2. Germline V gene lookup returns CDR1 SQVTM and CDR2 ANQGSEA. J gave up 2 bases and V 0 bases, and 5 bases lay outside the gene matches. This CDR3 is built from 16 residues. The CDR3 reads CSVEDRRGRAYNEQFF. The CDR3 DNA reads TGCAGCGTTGAAGATCGTCGCGGGAGGGCCTACAATGAGCAGTTCTTC.

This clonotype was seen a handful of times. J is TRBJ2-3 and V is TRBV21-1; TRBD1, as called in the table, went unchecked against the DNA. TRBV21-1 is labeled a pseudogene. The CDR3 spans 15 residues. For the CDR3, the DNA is TGTGCCAGCAGCAAAGAAGCCCCGCGGAGAGATACGCAGTATTTT. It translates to CASSKEAPRRDTQYF.

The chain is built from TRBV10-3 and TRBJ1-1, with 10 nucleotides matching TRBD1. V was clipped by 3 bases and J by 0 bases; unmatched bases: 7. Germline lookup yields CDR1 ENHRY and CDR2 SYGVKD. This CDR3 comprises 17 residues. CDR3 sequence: CAISDIEDRGMNTEAFF. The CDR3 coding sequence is TGTGCCATCAGTGATATCGAGGACAGGGGGATGAACACTGAAGCTTTCTTT.

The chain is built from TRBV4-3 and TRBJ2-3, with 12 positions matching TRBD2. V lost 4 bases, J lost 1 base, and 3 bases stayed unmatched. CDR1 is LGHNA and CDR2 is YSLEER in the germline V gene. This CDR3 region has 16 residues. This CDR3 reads CASSLWTSGGTDTQYF. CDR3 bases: TGCGCCAGCAGCCTTTGGACTAGCGGGGGCACAGATACGCAGTATTTT.

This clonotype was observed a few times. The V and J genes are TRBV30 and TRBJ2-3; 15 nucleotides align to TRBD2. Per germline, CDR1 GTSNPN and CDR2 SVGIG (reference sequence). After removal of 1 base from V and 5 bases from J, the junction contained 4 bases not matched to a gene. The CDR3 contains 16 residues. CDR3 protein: CAWSAGLAGGIDTQYF. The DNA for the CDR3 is TGTGCCTGGAGTGCGGGACTAGCGGGGGGAATAGATACGCAGTATTTT.

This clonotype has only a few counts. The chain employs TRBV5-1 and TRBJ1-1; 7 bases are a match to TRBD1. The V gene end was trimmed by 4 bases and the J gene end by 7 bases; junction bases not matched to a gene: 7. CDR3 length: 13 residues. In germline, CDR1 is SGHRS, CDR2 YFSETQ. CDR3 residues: CASSTNRGLEAFF. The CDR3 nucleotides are TGCGCCAGCAGCACCAACAGGGGTCTTGAAGCTTTCTTT. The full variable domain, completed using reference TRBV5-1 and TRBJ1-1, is KAGVTQTPRYLIKTRGQQVTLSCSPISGHRSVSWYQQTPGQGLQFLFEYFSETQRNKGNFPGRFSGRQFSNSRSEMNVSTLELGDSALYLCASSTNRGLEAFFGQGTRLTVV.